These 25 T cell receptor beta chains were sequenced from one sample in a study of cytomegalovirus exposure and HLA in healthy donors. The PCR employed 60 Vbeta primers together with 13 Jbeta primers. TCRdb's copy holds only in-frame clones and misses some; the assay was immunoSEQ multiplex PCR. In total, the table holds about 190,000 clones. Sequencing was performed on PBMCs. The receptors originated from a man aged 25-40 years in good health and CMV-seronegative.

J is TRBJ2-7 and V is TRBV4-1, with D maybe TRBD2 (5 bases). V lost 5 bases, J lost 3 bases, and 26 bases lay in between. This CDR3 is 18 amino acids long. CDR1 and CDR2 (germline): MGHRA, YSYEKL. CDR3 coding DNA: TGCGCCAGCAGCGCCCTAGACCTCATCGGACTCTCCCACTACGAGCAGTACTTC. Protein product: CASSALDLIGLSHYEQYF.

The chain employs TRBV30 and TRBJ1-2; 7 bases match TRBD1. The trim removed 5 bases at V and 1 base at J, leaving 7 bases unmatched. This CDR3 spans 14 amino acids. Germline V gives CDR1 GTSNPN, CDR2 SVGIG (reference sequence). The CDR3 is CAWDEQGLNYGYTF. The CDR3 nucleotides are TGTGCCTGGGACGAACAGGGGCTTAACTATGGCTACACCTTC.

The genes are TRBV27 and TRBJ2-7; perhaps TRBD2 as D (7 bases). This CDR3 is 15 amino acids long. Trimming pared 5 bases from V and 8 bases from J, leaving 22 bases between. CDR1 MNHEY and CDR2 SMNVEV come from the germline V gene (reference sequence). CDR3 bases: TGTGCCAGCAGTCCCGATATGGGGGGGACATCTCAGCAGTACTTC. This gives the protein CASSPDMGGTSQQYF.

The V and J genes are TRBV19 and TRBJ2-7; 9 nucleotides agree with TRBD1. This CDR3 contains 16 residues. V gave up 4 bases and J gave up 0 bases; unmatched junction bases: 7. Germline CDR1 is LNHDA and CDR2 is SQIVND (reference sequence). The CDR3 reads CASSRDGDRASYEQYF. CDR3 in DNA: TGTGCCAGTAGTAGAGACGGGGACAGGGCCTCCTACGAGCAGTACTTC.

The chain links TRBV27 to TRBJ1-6; TRBD1 matches at 7 bases. CDR3 length: 14 residues. The junction had 8 bases not matched to a gene; V was cut back by 6 bases and J by 9 bases. In germline, CDR1 is MNHEY, CDR2 SMNVEV (reference sequence). The CDR3 loop is CASRTTGMSSPLHF. In DNA form, the CDR3 reads TGTGCCAGCAGAACGACAGGGATGAGTTCACCCCTCCACTTT.

This chain connects TRBV2 to TRBJ2-1; TRBD1 matches 8 bases. The CDR3 sequence is 15 residues long. From germline, CDR1 is SNHLY and CDR2 FYNNEI. V lost 6 bases, J lost 1 base, and 5 bases stayed unmatched. DNA of the CDR3: TGTGCCAGCAGCATTGACAGGGGTTCCTACAATGAGCAGTTCTTC. Translation: CASSIDRGSYNEQFF.

This sequence joins TRBV27 and TRBJ2-7; TRBD2 matches at 10 bases. V shed 6 bases, J shed 7 bases, and the junction held 9 bases outside the gene matches. Germline V gene sequence: CDR1 MNHEY, CDR2 SMNVEV (reference sequence). The CDR3 has 14 residues. The CDR3 sequence is CASSSASGREEQYF. The CDR3 DNA follows: TGTGCCAGCAGCTCTGCTAGCGGGAGAGAGGAGCAGTACTTC.

The rearrangement joins TRBV7-6 to TRBJ2-1; D is uncertain. Trimming took 4 bases from V and 9 from J, leaving 7 bases between them. This CDR3 contains 11 residues. Germline CDR1 and CDR2: SGHVS and FNYEAQ. The CDR3 is CASSSTSEQFF. The CDR3, as DNA: TGTGCCAGCAGCTCGACTTCTGAGCAGTTCTTC.

This sequence joins TRBV29-1 and TRBJ2-7; 9 nucleotides agree with TRBD2. The germline gives CDR1 SQVTM, CDR2 ANQGSEA. The CDR3 runs 12 residues. V shed 4 bases, J shed 4 bases, and the junction held 2 bases outside the gene matches. CDR3 loop: CSVVAGGYEQYF. For the CDR3, the DNA is TGCAGCGTTGTGGCGGGAGGGTACGAGCAGTACTTC.

V is TRBV19 and J is TRBJ2-3; D not certain. Germline values: CDR1 LNHDA, CDR2 SQIVND (reference sequence). This CDR3 is built from 13 residues. V lost 6 bases and J lost 8, with 15 bases in between. CDR3 in DNA: TGTGCCAGTAGCACCCGGATGACTCCTACGCAGTATTTT. It translates to CASSTRMTPTQYF.

The V call is TRBV6-4, the J call TRBJ2-5, with D tentatively TRBD1 (7 bases). Germline V CDR1 and CDR2: MRHNA, SNTAGT. The CDR3 sequence is 16 residues long. Trimming removed 0 bases from V and 4 bases from J, with 15 bases in between. The CDR3 DNA sequence: TGTGCCAGCAGTGACTCGGAGCAGGGGGGTCGAGAGACCCAGTACTTC. Translation gives CASSDSEQGGRETQYF.

The chain couples TRBV18 to TRBJ2-2; 8 nucleotides align to TRBD2. The CDR3 is made up of 17 amino acids. The V gene's germline CDR1 is KGHSH and CDR2 LQKENI. Germline trimming cut 3 bases from V and 0 bases from J; bases unmatched to any gene: 6. In DNA, the CDR3 is TGTGCCAGCTCACCGTCGGCGGGGGGCCCGAACACCGGGGAGCTGTTTTTT. It is translated as CASSPSAGGPNTGELFF. Full variable domain (outside the CDR3, taken from reference TRBV18 and TRBJ2-2): NAGVMQNPRHLVRRRGQEARLRCSPMKGHSHVYWYRQLPEEGLKFMVYLQKENIIDESGMPKERFSAEFPKEGPSILRIQQVVRGDSAAYFCASSPSAGGPNTGELFFGEGSRLTVL.

The chain couples TRBV4-1 to TRBJ1-2; 7 nucleotides agree with TRBD1. The CDR3 extends over 15 amino acids. Looked up from germline, CDR1 is MGHRA and CDR2 is YSYEKL. Trimming took 2 bases from V and 0 from J; bases not matched to a gene: 3. CDR3: CASSQPDRANYGYTF. CDR3 coding DNA: TGCGCCAGCAGCCAACCCGACAGGGCTAACTATGGCTACACCTTC.

The rearrangement uses TRBV28 and TRBJ1-2; 7 positions match TRBD1. The CDR3 runs to 15 residues. CDR1 and CDR2 (germline): MDHEN, SYDVKM. The V segment lost 4 bases and the J segment 0 bases; nucleotides outside the gene matches: 5. The CDR3, as DNA: TGTGCCAGCAGTTCCCCGACAGGGTCTAACTATGGCTACACCTTC. This sequence encodes CASSSPTGSNYGYTF.

This rearrangement joins TRBV4-1 to TRBJ2-7; 7 nucleotides line up with TRBD1. From germline, CDR1 is MGHRA and CDR2 YSYEKL. Trimming took 0 bases from V and 5 from J; bases not matched to a gene: 16. There are 18 residues in the CDR3. In DNA form, the CDR3 reads TGCGCCAGCAGCCAAGATAAGGTTCCTTTACAGGGGCCTCACGAGCAGTACTTC. It specifies CASSQDKVPLQGPHEQYF.

About this clone itself: One end of the junction is discordant with germline, which a read error may explain. The V call is TRBV10-2, the J call TRBJ1-2, with TRBD1 matching 9 bases. Germline CDR1 is WSHSY and CDR2 is SAAADI. This CDR3 has 17 amino acids. Here the CDR3 reads CVSSIGGGTGSNYGYTF. Here the CDR3 DNA reads TGCGTCAGCAGTATAGGGGGGGGGACAGGGTCTAACTATGGCTACACCTTC.

The chain combines TRBV10-3 with TRBJ2-7; TRBD2 matches 11 bases. From germline, CDR1 is ENHRY and CDR2 SYGVKD. This CDR3 contains 15 residues. J gave up 4 bases and V 6 bases, and 8 bases lay outside the gene matches. CDR3 sequence: CAISTTSGSGYEQYF. Here the CDR3 DNA reads TGTGCCATCAGCACAACTAGCGGGAGTGGGTACGAGCAGTACTTC.

V and J are TRBV18 and TRBJ2-1; maybe TRBD1 (5 bases). The germline gives CDR1 KGHSH, CDR2 LQKENI. The CDR3 consists of 19 residues. Trimming pared 2 bases from V and 1 base from J, leaving 21 bases between. CDR3 coding DNA: TGTGCCAGCTCACCAAGGCTGGTCCAGGGCCGCTTTTCCTACAATGAGCAGTTCTTC. Its protein is CASSPRLVQGRFSYNEQFF.

The genes are TRBV7-3 and TRBJ2-3, with 9 bases matching TRBD2. The CDR3 loop spans 21 amino acids. J gave up 0 bases and V 5 bases, and 21 bases lay outside the gene matches. Germline CDR1 and CDR2: SGHTA and FQGTGA. CDR3 loop: CASSVTPGLASSFSSTDTQYF. DNA of the CDR3: TGTGCCAGCAGCGTCACACCGGGACTAGCTAGTAGCTTCTCTAGCACAGATACGCAGTATTTT.

The J gene is TRBJ1-2, the V gene TRBV19, with 10 bases that match TRBD1. Germline assignment: CDR1 LNHDA and CDR2 SQIVND (reference sequence). V lost 3 bases, J lost 8 bases, and 6 bases stayed unmatched. The CDR3 length is 14 residues. CDR3 sequence reads: CASSMGTGVWGYTF. For the CDR3, the DNA is TGTGCCAGTAGTATGGGGACAGGGGTATGGGGCTACACCTTC.

The V and J genes are TRBV7-6 and TRBJ2-7; D may be TRBD1 (6 bases). The CDR3 extends over 14 amino acids. Trimming took 1 base from V and 3 from J, leaving 10 bases between them. Looked up from germline, CDR1 is SGHVS and CDR2 is FNYEAQ. This chain's CDR3 is CASSLDRAGYEQYF. The CDR3 DNA reads as TGTGCCAGCAGCTTAGACAGGGCGGGCTACGAGCAGTACTTC.

The chain is built from TRBV15 and TRBJ1-2; a possible D gene is TRBD1 (6 bases). The ends were cut back, 0 bases at V and 5 bases at J, with 13 bases in the middle. The CDR3 is 15 residues long. CDR1 LNHNV and CDR2 YYDKDF come from the germline V gene (reference sequence). Here the CDR3 DNA reads TGTGCCACCAGCAGAGAACGGGGGGCGGGTTATGGCTACACCTTC. This sequence encodes CATSRERGAGYGYTF.

The V call is TRBV30, the J call TRBJ1-1, with 7 bases that match TRBD1. The germline V gene encodes CDR1 GTSNPN and CDR2 SVGIG (reference sequence). V lost 2 bases and J lost 4; bases outside the gene matches: 10. CDR3 length: 15 residues. The CDR3 here is CAWSRQGGWSTEAFF. CDR3 bases: TGTGCCTGGAGTAGACAGGGAGGATGGAGCACTGAAGCTTTCTTT.

The rearrangement joins TRBV27 to TRBJ2-1, with 8 positions matching TRBD2. With 7 bases clipped from V and 6 bases from J, the junction kept 5 bases outside the gene matches. The CDR3 spans 13 residues. Germline CDR1 and CDR2: MNHEY and SMNVEV (reference sequence). CDR3: CASTAGVFNEQFF. The CDR3 nucleotides read TGTGCCAGCACAGCGGGAGTTTTCAATGAGCAGTTCTTC.

The chain carries TRBV7-8 and TRBJ1-6; no clear D gene. Trimming shortened V by 7 bases and J by 6 bases, and 16 bases separated the two germline ends. This CDR3 is built from 15 residues. Germline V gene lookup returns CDR1 SGHVS and CDR2 FQNEAQ. The CDR3 bases are TGTGCCAGCACCATGGCGGGGTTAGGTAATTCACCCCTCCACTTT. Amino acids: CASTMAGLGNSPLHF. The full variable domain, completed using reference TRBV7-8 and TRBJ1-6, is GAGVSQSPRYKVAKRGQDVALRCDPISGHVSLFWYQQALGQGPEFLTYFQNEAQLDKSGLPSDRFFAERPEGSVSTLKIQRTQQEDSAVYLCASTMAGLGNSPLHFGNGTRLTVT.